This T cell receptor beta chain was found in a study of response to subunit inactivated influenza vaccine. The CDR3 runs to 14 residues. With V trimmed by 3 bases and J by 4 bases, 5 bases remained unmatched. Germline values: CDR1 LGHDT, CDR2 YNNKEL (reference sequence). Findings and limits, study-wide: After each seasonal influenza vaccination, few new T cells are recruited, the authors suggested.

Concerning this clonotype itself: The antigen remains unidentified.

Using its own MiXCR run on the RT-PCR reads, TCRdb lists one record per CDR3 protein. The sample has approximately 700,000 distinct CDR3 sequences; about 15% are singletons. Specimen: PBMCs from blood, collected around 14 days before vaccination. The chain links TRBV3-1 to TRBJ2-5; 7 bases match TRBD1. This receptor was taken from a man aged 45-60 years who received an inactivated influenza vaccine. This CDR3 is CASSQQGDRETQYF. DNA for the CDR3: TGTGCCAGCAGCCAGCAGGGGGATCGAGAGACCCAGTACTTC.